This is a list of T cell receptor beta chains from one sample in a study of shared clonotypes between healthy human individuals. Libraries were prepared by immunoSEQ multiplex PCR; TCRdb keeps only in-frame clonotypes and omits some of them. This table holds about 1.5 million clones, roughly 96% found once. The sequencing sample was made of naive CD4+ T cells sorted from blood. Source of these receptors: a young man in good health. The CDR3 runs from the conserved cysteine through the conserved F or W.

J gene | V gene | CDR3 protein
TRBJ1-3 | TRBV5-5 | CASSSVGRSSGNTIYF
TRBJ2-7 | TRBV5-6 | CASSLPGLPTGEQYF
TRBJ2-7 | TRBV6-5 | CASSYTRQGAGEQYF
TRBJ1-5 | TRBV19 | CASTIRGGPRAQHF
TRBJ1-2 | TRBV28 | CASSSTGGHYGYTF
TRBJ1-5 | TRBV10-2 | CASRKGQINQPQHF
TRBJ2-1 | TRBV2 | CASSGRTSGLVYNEQFF
TRBJ2-1 | TRBV18 | CASSPVDGPYNEQFF
TRBJ2-1 | TRBV18 | CASSPGVLEANEQFF
TRBJ1-3 | TRBV10-3 | CAIMSSSGGNTIYF
TRBJ2-2 | TRBV6-1 | CASSQPGQGPGELFF
TRBJ2-1 | TRBV7-3 | CASSLTGTSGSNEQFF
TRBJ2-1 | TRBV2 | CASSVLAGQSYNEQFF
TRBJ1-5 | TRBV28 | CASSFTGTGQPQHF
TRBJ2-7 | TRBV7-2 | CASSPRGSGRGNEQYF
TRBJ2-7 | TRBV5-1 | CASGPAGTSTSQYF
TRBJ2-6 | TRBV19 | CASGMFSPTGGANVLTF
TRBJ1-1 | TRBV10-1 | CASSEYKNTEAFF
TRBJ2-1 | TRBV5-1 | CASSSDSPMHNEQFF
TRBJ2-7 | TRBV4-2 | CASSREGSYEQYF
TRBJ2-2 | TRBV12-2 | CASKVGTGSDTGELFF
TRBJ2-5 | TRBV19 | CASSNREKETQYF
TRBJ1-5 | TRBV28 | CASSLGTGGNQPQHF